This entry describes one TCR beta chain. Its target is not known. The entry originates in a study of OX40 agonist ivuxolimab in advanced cancers. The overall study: Dose-escalation cases comprised hepatocellular carcinoma, melanoma, renal cell or head and neck cancer. Enrollees could have had prior anti-PD-1, anti-PD-L1 or anti-CTLA-4 therapy, which over 35% had received. Study-wide points: There were also nonresponders showing low normalized T-cell clonal expansion. On average, CD8+ T cells showed a greater number of expanded clones than CD4+.

Germline loops: CDR1 MNHNS, CDR2 SASEGT. The ends lost 8 bases at V and 2 bases at J; junction bases unmatched: 9. The CDR3 runs to 15 residues. The method was immunoSEQ multiplex PCR; TCRdb's version includes in-frame clones alone and lacks a portion of them. The data hold approximately 39,000 clones, with 89% observed a single time. The rearrangement links TRBV6-1 to TRBJ1-5, with 7 bases fitting TRBD1. This sequence was found in an adult with an advanced solid tumor such as melanoma, head and neck, liver or kidney cancer. Specimen: CD4+ or CD8+ T cells sorted from blood, collected in a trial of the OX40 agonist ivuxolimab. The CDR3 here is CASLTYRGGNQPQHF. CDR3 sequence (DNA): TGTGCCAGCTTGACCTACAGGGGAGGCAATCAGCCCCAGCATTTT.